Below, 8 T cell receptor beta chains from the same sample are listed, as sequenced in a study of T cells of healthy individuals. TCRdb recomputed calls from the 5' RACE reads with MiXCR, one row per CDR3 protein. Here the sample spans tens of thousands of distinct CDR3 sequences, around 15% being singletons. These TCRs come from a human donor in good health.

At least ten counts were recorded for this clonotype. The chain links TRBV29-1 to TRBJ1-1; D gene unclear. Looked up from germline, CDR1 is SQVTM and CDR2 is ANQGSEA. The CDR3 is 15 amino acids. V was cut by 3 bases and J by 0 bases, with 14 bases left in between. CDR3: CSVDRGSGVNTEAFF. CDR3 DNA: TGCAGCGTTGATCGCGGTTCCGGTGTGAACACTGAAGCTTTCTTT.

This clonotype has only a few counts. The rearrangement joins TRBV14 to TRBJ2-1, with D perhaps being TRBD1 or TRBD2 (5 bases each). The germline V and J ends were trimmed by 7 bases and 5 bases, with 12 bases remaining between them. CDR3 length equals 13 residues. The germline gives CDR1 SGHDN, CDR2 FVKESK. The chain's CDR3 is CASKGSLNNEQFF. CDR3 DNA: TGTGCCAGCAAGGGGAGTTTGAACAATGAGCAGTTCTTC.

The chain joins TRBV19 to TRBJ1-5; the D gene is possibly TRBD1 (5 bases). The CDR3 is made up of 15 amino acids. Between the trimmed V and J ends, which lost 3 bases and 1 base, there was a span of 10 bases. Per the germline V gene, CDR1 is LNHDA and CDR2 is SQIVND (reference sequence). The DNA for the CDR3 is TGTGCCAGTAGTATGGGCAGGGCGAGCAATCAGCCCCAGCATTTT. This codes for CASSMGRASNQPQHF.

The chain recombines TRBV5-1 with TRBJ1-1; the D is unclear. The CDR3 covers 13 residues. V was cut by 1 base and J by 4 bases, with 8 bases left in between. CDR1 is SGHRS and CDR2 is YFSETQ in the germline V gene. The CDR3 nucleotides are TGCGCCAGCAGCTTGATCCGGGGCACTGAAGCTTTCTTT. This translates into CASSLIRGTEAFF. The variable domain in full, with the rest retrieved from reference TRBV5-1 and TRBJ1-1, is KAGVTQTPRYLIKTRGQQVTLSCSPISGHRSVSWYQQTPGQGLQFLFEYFSETQRNKGNFPGRFSGRQFSNSRSEMNVSTLELGDSALYLCASSLIRGTEAFFGQGTRLTVV.

This clonotype counts as medium-sized (0.01 to 0.1%). For the CDR3, the DNA is TGTGCCAGCAGTGAGGCCACGGGGAATGGGGCCAACGTCCTGACTTTC. Translated: CASSEATGNGANVLTF. This chain connects TRBV6-1 to TRBJ2-6; maybe TRBD2 (5 bases). V lost 3 bases to trimming and J lost 3 bases, with 12 bases between them. The CDR3 length is 16 residues. CDR1 is MNHNS, CDR2 SASEGT, per germline.

This clonotype has at least ten counts. The chain uses TRBV27 and TRBJ1-4, with TRBD1 matching 7 bases. The CDR3 length is 14 residues. Germline CDR1 reads MNHEY; CDR2 reads SMNVEV (reference sequence). The V and J ends lost 5 bases and 7 bases, in that order; junction bases with no gene match: 7. CDR3 amino acids: CASSTGVFGEKLFF. The CDR3 nucleotides read TGTGCCAGCAGTACAGGGGTTTTCGGTGAAAAACTGTTTTTT.

The sample holds a few counts of this clonotype. The chain joins TRBV30 to TRBJ2-4; D perhaps matches TRBD1 (5 bases). Deletions cut 5 bases from V and 0 bases from J, with 8 bases between. In germline, CDR1 is GTSNPN, CDR2 SVGIG (reference sequence). This CDR3 is 13 amino acids long. The DNA for the CDR3 is TGTGCCTGGGACAGACTAGCCAAAAACATTCAGTACTTC. Its translation is CAWDRLAKNIQYF.

Points on this clonotype: A junction end diverges from the germline sequence, so it may reflect a read error. The rearrangement uses TRBV12-3 or TRBV12-4 and TRBJ1-1, with D possibly matching TRBD1 (5 bases). The CDR3 consists of 13 residues. CDR3 loop: CASSSGGNPEAFF. Here the CDR3 DNA reads TGTGCCAGCAGTTCTGGGGGGAACCCTGAAGCTTTCTTT.